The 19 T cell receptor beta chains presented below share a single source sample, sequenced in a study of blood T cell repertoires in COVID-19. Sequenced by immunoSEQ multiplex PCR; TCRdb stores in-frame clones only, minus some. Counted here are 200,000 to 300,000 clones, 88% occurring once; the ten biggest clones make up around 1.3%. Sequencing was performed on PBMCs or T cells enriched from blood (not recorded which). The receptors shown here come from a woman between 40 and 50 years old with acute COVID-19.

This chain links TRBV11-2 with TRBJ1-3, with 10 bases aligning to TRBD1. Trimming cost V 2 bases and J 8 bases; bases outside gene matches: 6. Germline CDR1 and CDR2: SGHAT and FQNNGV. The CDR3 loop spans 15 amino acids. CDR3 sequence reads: CASSLMGTGVDTIYF. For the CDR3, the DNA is TGTGCCAGCAGCTTAATGGGGACAGGGGTAGACACCATATATTTT.

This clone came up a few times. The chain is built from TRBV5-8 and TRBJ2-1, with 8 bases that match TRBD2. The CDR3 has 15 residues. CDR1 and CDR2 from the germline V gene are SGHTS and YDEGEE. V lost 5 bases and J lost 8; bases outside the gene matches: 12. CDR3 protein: CASRGLAGIRYEQFF. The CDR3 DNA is TGTGCCAGCAGAGGTCTAGCGGGTATCCGGTATGAGCAGTTCTTC.

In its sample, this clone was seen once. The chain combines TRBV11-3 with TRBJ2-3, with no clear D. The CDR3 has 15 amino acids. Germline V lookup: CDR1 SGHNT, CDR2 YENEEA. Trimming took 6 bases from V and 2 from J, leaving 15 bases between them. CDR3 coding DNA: TGTGCCAGCAGTTCCAGGTTACGAAACACAGATACGCAGTATTTT. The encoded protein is CASSSRLRNTDTQYF. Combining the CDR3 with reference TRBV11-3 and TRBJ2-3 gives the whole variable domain EAGVVQSPRYKIIEKKQPVAFWCNPISGHNTLYWYLQNLGQGPELLIRYENEEAVDDSQLPKDRFSAERLKGVDSTLKIQPAELGDSAVYLCASSSRLRNTDTQYFGPGTRLTVL.

Here the CDR3 DNA reads TGTGCCAGCAGGACCGGGAGTTCTGGAAACACCATATATTTT. Translated, it gives CASRTGSSGNTIYF. This chain joins TRBV5-4 and TRBJ1-3, with D unclear. Germline CDR1 and CDR2: SGHNT and YYREEE (reference sequence). Trimming took off 5 bases at V and 1 base at J, with 10 bases between the two ends. The CDR3 consists of 14 residues.

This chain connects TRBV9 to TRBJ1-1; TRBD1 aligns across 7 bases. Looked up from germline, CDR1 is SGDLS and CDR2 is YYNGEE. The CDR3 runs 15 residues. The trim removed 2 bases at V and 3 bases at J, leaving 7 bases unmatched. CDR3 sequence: CASSVGQGDDTEAFF. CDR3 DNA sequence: TGTGCCAGCAGCGTTGGTCAGGGGGACGACACTGAAGCTTTCTTT.

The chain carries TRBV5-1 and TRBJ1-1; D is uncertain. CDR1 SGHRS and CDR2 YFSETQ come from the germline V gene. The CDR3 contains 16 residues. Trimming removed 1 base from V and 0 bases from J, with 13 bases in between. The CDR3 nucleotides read TGCGCCAGCAGCTTGTCTATCACCCGGGTGAACACTGAAGCTTTCTTT. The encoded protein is CASSLSITRVNTEAFF.

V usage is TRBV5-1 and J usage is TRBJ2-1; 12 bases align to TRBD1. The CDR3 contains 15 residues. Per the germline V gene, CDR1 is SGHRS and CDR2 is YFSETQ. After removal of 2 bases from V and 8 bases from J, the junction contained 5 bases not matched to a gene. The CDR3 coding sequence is TGCGCCAGCAGCTTACACGGGACAGGGGGCTATGAGCAGTTCTTC. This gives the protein CASSLHGTGGYEQFF.

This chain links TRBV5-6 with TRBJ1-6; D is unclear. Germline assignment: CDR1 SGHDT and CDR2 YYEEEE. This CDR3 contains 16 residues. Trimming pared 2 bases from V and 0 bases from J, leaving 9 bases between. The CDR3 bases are TGTGCCAGCAGCTTTTACGGAGACTCCTATAATTCACCCCTCCACTTT. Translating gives CASSFYGDSYNSPLHF. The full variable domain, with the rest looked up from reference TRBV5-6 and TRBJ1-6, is DAGVTQSPTHLIKTRGQQVTLRCSPKSGHDTVSWYQQALGQGPQFIFQYYEEEERQRGNFPDRFSGHQFPNYSSELNVNALLLGDSALYLCASSFYGDSYNSPLHFGNGTRLTVT.

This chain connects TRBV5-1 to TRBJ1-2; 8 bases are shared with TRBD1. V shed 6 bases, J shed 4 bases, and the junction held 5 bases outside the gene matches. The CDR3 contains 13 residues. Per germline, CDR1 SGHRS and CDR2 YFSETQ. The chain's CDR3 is CASNSGGGYGYTF. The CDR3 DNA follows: TGCGCCAGCAACTCAGGGGGCGGCTATGGCTACACCTTC. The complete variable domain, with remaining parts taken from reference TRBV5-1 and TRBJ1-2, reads KAGVTQTPRYLIKTRGQQVTLSCSPISGHRSVSWYQQTPGQGLQFLFEYFSETQRNKGNFPGRFSGRQFSNSRSEMNVSTLELGDSALYLCASNSGGGYGYTFGSGTRLTVV.

CDR3 nucleotides: TGTGCCAGCAGTTACACTTATGACAGGTCACTATCCTACAATGAGCAGTTCTTC. Protein: CASSYTYDRSLSYNEQFF. The chain uses TRBV6-2 or TRBV6-3 and TRBJ2-1; maybe TRBD1 (6 bases). CDR3 length equals 18 residues. The V end was cut by 2 bases, the J end by 1 base, with 18 bases between. Germline V gene sequence: CDR1 MNHEY, CDR2 SVGEGT.

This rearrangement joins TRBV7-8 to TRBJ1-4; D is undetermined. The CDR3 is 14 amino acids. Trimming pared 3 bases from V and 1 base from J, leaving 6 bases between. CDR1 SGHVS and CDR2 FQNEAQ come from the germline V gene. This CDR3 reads CASSLLRTNEKLFF. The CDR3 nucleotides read TGTGCCAGCAGCTTGCTGAGAACTAATGAAAAACTGTTTTTT.

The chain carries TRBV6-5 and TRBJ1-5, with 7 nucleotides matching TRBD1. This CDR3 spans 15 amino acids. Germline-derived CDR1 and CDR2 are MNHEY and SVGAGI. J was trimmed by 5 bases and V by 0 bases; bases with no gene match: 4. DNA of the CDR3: TGTGCCAGCAGTTACTCAGGGGGCGACGATCAGCCCCAGCATTTT. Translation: CASSYSGGDDQPQHF.

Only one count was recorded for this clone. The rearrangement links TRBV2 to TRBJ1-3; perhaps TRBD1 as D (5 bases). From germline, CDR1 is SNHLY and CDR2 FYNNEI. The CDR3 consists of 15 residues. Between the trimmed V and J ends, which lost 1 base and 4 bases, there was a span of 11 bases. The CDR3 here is CASSEGQGSGNTIYF. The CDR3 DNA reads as TGTGCCAGCAGTGAAGGGCAGGGCTCCGGAAACACCATATATTTT.

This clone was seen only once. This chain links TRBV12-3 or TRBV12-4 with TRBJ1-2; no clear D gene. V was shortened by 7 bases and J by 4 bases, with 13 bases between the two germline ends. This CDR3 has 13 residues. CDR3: CASTREEPYGYTF. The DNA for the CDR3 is TGTGCCAGCACCCGAGAGGAACCCTATGGCTACACCTTC.

CDR3 nucleotides: TGTGCCAGCTCAGCAGGACAGATGAACACTGAAGCTTTCTTT. This encodes CASSAGQMNTEAFF. This chain joins TRBV18 and TRBJ1-1; a possible D gene is TRBD1 (6 bases). V was trimmed by 5 bases and J by 0 bases, leaving 10 bases between them. Germline V gene lookup returns CDR1 KGHSH and CDR2 LQKENI. CDR3 length equals 14 residues.

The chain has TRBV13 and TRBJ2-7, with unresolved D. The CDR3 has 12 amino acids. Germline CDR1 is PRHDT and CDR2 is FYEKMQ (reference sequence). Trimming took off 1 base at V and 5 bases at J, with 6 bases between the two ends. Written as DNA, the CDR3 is TGTGCCAGCAGCTTAGTTAGTGACGAGCAGTACTTC. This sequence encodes CASSLVSDEQYF.

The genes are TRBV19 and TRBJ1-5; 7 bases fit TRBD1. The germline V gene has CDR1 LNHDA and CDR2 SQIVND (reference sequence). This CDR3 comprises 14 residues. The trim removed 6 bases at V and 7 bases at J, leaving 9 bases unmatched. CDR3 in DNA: TGTGCCAGTAGCCTATCGACAGGGCTCCAGCCCCAGCATTTT. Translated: CASSLSTGLQPQHF.

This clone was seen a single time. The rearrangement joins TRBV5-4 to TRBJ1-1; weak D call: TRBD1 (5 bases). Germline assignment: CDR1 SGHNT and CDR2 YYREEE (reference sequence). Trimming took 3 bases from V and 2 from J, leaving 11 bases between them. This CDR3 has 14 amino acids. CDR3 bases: TGTGCCAGCAGCTCGGGGGTTCAAAACACTGAAGCTTTCTTT. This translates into CASSSGVQNTEAFF.

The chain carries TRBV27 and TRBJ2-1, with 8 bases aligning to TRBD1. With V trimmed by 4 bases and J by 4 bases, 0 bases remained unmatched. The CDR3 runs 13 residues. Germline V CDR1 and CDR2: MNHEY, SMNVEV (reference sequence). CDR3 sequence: CASSWTGYNEQFF. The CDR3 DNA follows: TGTGCCAGCAGTTGGACAGGGTACAATGAGCAGTTCTTC.